The clone carrying this TCR beta chain has just a few counts. Its antigen is not known. These data come from a study of beta chain features in type 1 diabetes. As for the study in general: Fewer than 110 million sorted cells were examined across all samples.

Since all of the isolated RNA was reverse transcribed, expressed TCRB transcripts were what got sequenced. TCRdb keeps only in-frame clones here, not all; method: immunoSEQ multiplex PCR. In the table there are approximately 150,000 clones, around 63% of which are singletons. Whole-study findings and limits: Relative to healthy donors, patients appeared to have naive, central memory and Treg TCRB repertoires that were more similar. PCR might favor shorter templates, equally in patients and controls. Fewer junction insertions and more nucleotide deletions appeared in type 1 diabetes patients. Within each of all four CD4+ subsets, Type 1 diabetes patients had TCRB CDR3s that were moderately but significantly shorter.

The sequence was obtained from a man between 25 and 39 years old with type 1 diabetes. Sequencing was performed on naive CD4+ T cells from blood.

The CDR3 DNA reads TGCGCCAGCAGCCAAGATTTCGGCCTAGCGGGGGGACCCAGCACAGATACGCAGTATTTT. Protein product: CASSQDFGLAGGPSTDTQYF. The chain couples TRBV4-3 to TRBJ2-3; 11 positions agree with TRBD2. CDR3 length: 20 amino acids. Germline V gene data show CDR1 as LGHNA and CDR2 as YSLEER. Losses at the gene ends were 0 bases for V and 0 bases for J; bases not matched to a gene: 11.